A single count supports the clone carrying this T cell receptor beta chain. The assay was immunoSEQ multiplex PCR, and TCRdb's table has in-frame clones only and misses some. The data hold 150,000 to 200,000 clones, with 70% to 90% observed a single time. The sample is drawn from a study of blood T cell repertoires in COVID-19. The CDR3 contains 12 residues. The germline V and J ends were trimmed by 6 bases and 8 bases, with 11 bases remaining between them. Germline assignment: CDR1 SGHRS and CDR2 YFSETQ. The V call is TRBV5-1, the J call TRBJ1-4; perhaps TRBD1 as D (6 bases). The sequenced sample was peripheral blood. The sequence was collected from a man between 65 and 85 years old with active or convalescent COVID-19. The CDR3 protein is CASTDGQEKLFF. The CDR3 DNA reads TGCGCCAGCACCGACGGACAGGAAAAACTGTTTTTT.